The 24 T cell receptor beta chains listed next were all sequenced from one sample in a study of T cell responses to AZD1222 COVID-19 vaccine. The method was immunoSEQ multiplex PCR; TCRdb's version includes in-frame clones alone and lacks a portion of them. The repertoire includes 90,000 to 150,000 clones, roughly 87% of them detected once, and around 1.2% sits in the top ten. The starting material was peripheral blood, obtained on day 0 of AZD1222 vaccination. These receptors originate from an adult in good health.

The rearrangement uses TRBV3-1 (or the pseudogene TRBV3-2) and TRBJ1-3; D gene ambiguous. V dropped 2 bases and J dropped 0 bases, with 5 bases sitting between them. The CDR3 loop spans 14 amino acids. Germline lookup yields CDR1 LGHDT and CDR2 YNNKEL (reference sequence). The CDR3 DNA reads TGTGCCAGCAGCCAATTATCCTCTGGAAACACCATATATTTT. Translated, it gives CASSQLSSGNTIYF.

The chain uses TRBV6-5 and TRBJ2-5; D remains unclear. Germline V lookup: CDR1 MNHEY, CDR2 SVGAGI. The CDR3 runs to 13 residues. With 6 bases removed from V and 2 bases from J, the gap between germline ends came to 10 bases. This CDR3 is CASSPDTQETQYF. CDR3 sequence (DNA): TGTGCCAGCAGCCCCGATACACAAGAGACCCAGTACTTC.

V is TRBV7-9 and J is TRBJ1-5, with no clear D. V was shortened by 5 bases and J by 4 bases, with 18 bases between the two germline ends. Germline CDR1 is SEHNR and CDR2 is FQNEAQ (reference sequence). This CDR3 contains 16 residues. The CDR3 nucleotides are TGTGCCAGCAGCCTAGAAGACGGTTTGGGGAATCAGCCCCAGCATTTT. This sequence encodes CASSLEDGLGNQPQHF. Full variable domain (missing parts from reference TRBV7-9 and TRBJ1-5): DTGVSQNPRHKITKRGQNVTFRCDPISEHNRLYWYRQTLGQGPEFLTYFQNEAQLEKSRLLSDRFSAERPKGSFSTLEIQRTEQGDSAMYLCASSLEDGLGNQPQHFGDGTRLSIL.

The V and J genes are TRBV5-6 and TRBJ2-3; the D is unclear. Germline loops: CDR1 SGHDT, CDR2 YYEEEE. The CDR3 runs 12 residues. V was cut by 4 bases and J by 6 bases, with 9 bases left in between. CDR3 nucleotide sequence: TGTGCCAGCAGCACACCAACGGATACGCAGTATTTT. Translation: CASSTPTDTQYF.

The chain carries TRBV11-2 and TRBJ2-7; D not certain. Germline V CDR1 and CDR2: SGHAT, FQNNGV. The CDR3 length is 13 residues. The ends were cut back, 6 bases at V and 0 bases at J, with 9 bases in the middle. The CDR3 nucleotides are TGTGCCAGCAGTACAGATTTCTCCTACGAGCAGTACTTC. Translating gives CASSTDFSYEQYF. Filled out from reference TRBV11-2 and TRBJ2-7, the complete variable domain reads EAGVAQSPRYKIIEKRQSVAFWCNPISGHATLYWYQQILGQGPKLLIQFQNNGVVDDSQLPKDRFSAERLKGVDSTLKIQPAKLEDSAVYLCASSTDFSYEQYFGPGTRLTVT.

This clone was seen a handful of times. The chain is built from TRBV19 and TRBJ1-5; the D gene is possibly TRBD1 (6 bases). Trimming stripped 7 bases from V and 6 bases from J, with 16 bases between. The germline CDR1 and CDR2 sequences are LNHDA and SQIVND (reference sequence). This CDR3 has 14 residues. In DNA form, the CDR3 reads TGTGCCAGTACCCCTCGGGGGGCCGGTCAGCCCCAGCATTTT. Translating it yields CASTPRGAGQPQHF.

V gene TRBV13 combines with J gene TRBJ2-7; D remains ambiguous. Germline CDR1 reads PRHDT; CDR2 reads FYEKMQ (reference sequence). The ends were cut back, 4 bases at V and 3 bases at J, with 7 bases in the middle. The CDR3 extends over 12 amino acids. The CDR3 sequence is CASSSDGYEQYF. DNA of the CDR3: TGTGCCAGCAGCTCGGACGGCTACGAGCAGTACTTC.

CDR3 loop: CASSTGPGYGYTF. The CDR3, as DNA: TGTGCCAGCAGCACAGGGCCTGGCTATGGCTACACCTTC. The rearrangement links TRBV4-2 to TRBJ1-2; maybe TRBD1 (6 bases). V dropped 5 bases and J dropped 4 bases, with 11 bases sitting between them. Germline CDR1 and CDR2: LGHNA and YNFKEQ. This CDR3 spans 13 amino acids.

A few counts support this clone. The rearrangement joins TRBV7-9 to TRBJ1-3, with no clear D. V was trimmed by 0 bases and J by 4 bases, leaving 13 bases between them. CDR1 SEHNR and CDR2 FQNEAQ come from the germline V gene (reference sequence). The CDR3 has 16 residues. CDR3 sequence: CASSLASVARGNTIYF. As DNA, the CDR3 is TGTGCCAGCAGCTTAGCGTCGGTGGCCCGCGGAAACACCATATATTTT.

The chain has TRBV3-1 (or the pseudogene TRBV3-2) and TRBJ2-2; D remains ambiguous. V was trimmed by 3 bases and J by 9 bases, leaving 8 bases between them. Germline V CDR1 and CDR2: LGHDT, YNNKEL (reference sequence). The CDR3 extends over 12 amino acids. For the CDR3, the DNA is TGTGCCAGCAGCCAGGTTTTCTGGGAGCTGTTTTTT. This codes for CASSQVFWELFF.

The genes are TRBV7-2 and TRBJ2-7, with 9 positions matching TRBD2. The ends lost 5 bases at V and 2 bases at J; junction bases unmatched: 7. Germline CDR1 SGHTA, CDR2 FQGNSA. The CDR3 consists of 15 residues. The CDR3 region has the DNA TGTGCCAGCAGCCCGCGGGGGGGCCAGACCTACGAGCAGTACTTC. It translates to CASSPRGGQTYEQYF.

A single count supports this clone. The chain has TRBV11-2 and TRBJ1-2; TRBD1 might be the D (5 bases). The germline V and J ends were trimmed by 2 bases and 4 bases, with 11 bases remaining between them. Germline assignment: CDR1 SGHAT and CDR2 FQNNGV. This CDR3 spans 14 amino acids. The CDR3 DNA follows: TGTGCCAGCAGCTTATTGGGGGTGGTCTATGGCTACACCTTC. Its translation is CASSLLGVVYGYTF.

The gene calls are TRBV7-2 and TRBJ2-2; TRBD1 matches 9 bases. CDR1 SGHTA and CDR2 FQGNSA come from the germline V gene. V was clipped by 4 bases and J by 5 bases; unmatched bases: 2. The CDR3 extends over 14 amino acids. CDR3: CASSSQGATGELFF. The CDR3 DNA sequence: TGTGCCAGCAGCTCACAGGGGGCTACCGGGGAGCTGTTTTTT.

The gene calls are TRBV2 and TRBJ2-5, with D unclear. Germline CDR1 is SNHLY and CDR2 is FYNNEI. V lost 8 bases, J lost 1 base, and 14 bases lay in between. The CDR3 sequence is 14 residues long. The CDR3 bases are TGTGCCAGCCTGGGTTGGGCCCTCCAAGAGACCCAGTACTTC. This sequence encodes CASLGWALQETQYF.

The rearrangement uses TRBV9 and TRBJ2-2; a weak D match, TRBD2 (7 bases). The V end was cut by 0 bases, the J end by 3 bases, with 18 bases between. CDR1 and CDR2 from the germline V gene are SGDLS and YYNGEE. The length of the CDR3 is 18 residues. The CDR3 nucleotides read TGTGCCAGCAGCGTAGACCCGGGGGGCGGGGACCACACCGGGGAGCTGTTTTTT. Its translation: CASSVDPGGGDHTGELFF.

The chain couples TRBV5-4 to TRBJ2-3; 13 nucleotides line up with TRBD2. The V gene's germline CDR1 is SGHNT and CDR2 YYREEE (reference sequence). V shed 5 bases, J shed 0 bases, and the junction held 12 bases outside the gene matches. CDR3 length: 19 amino acids. In DNA form, the CDR3 reads TGTGCCAGCAGTGGCGGGACTAGCGGGGCCCAATCTAGCACAGATACGCAGTATTTT. It translates to CASSGGTSGAQSSTDTQYF.

The chain is built from TRBV7-9 and TRBJ1-1; tentative D call: TRBD1 (6 bases). The CDR3 has 13 amino acids. CDR1 and CDR2 from the germline V gene are SEHNR and FQNEAQ (reference sequence). The V end was cut by 5 bases, the J end by 8 bases, with 15 bases between. As DNA, the CDR3 is TGTGCCAGCAGCGGACCCGGGACATCCGAAGCTTTCTTT. It is translated as CASSGPGTSEAFF.

The gene calls are TRBV9 and TRBJ2-7; 8 nucleotides match TRBD1. This CDR3 comprises 18 residues. V was pared by 1 base and J by 6 bases, with 18 bases of the junction left unmatched. Germline values: CDR1 SGDLS, CDR2 YYNGEE. The CDR3 nucleotides read TGTGCCAGCAGCGTAAACCCCCGGCGGACAGGGAGCAACTTCGAGCAGTACTTC. The encoded protein is CASSVNPRRTGSNFEQYF.

The chain is built from TRBV18 and TRBJ1-5, with a weak D call TRBD1 (6 bases). Trimming pared 2 bases from V and 4 bases from J, leaving 15 bases between. This CDR3 has 16 residues. Germline V gives CDR1 KGHSH, CDR2 LQKENI. The CDR3 DNA reads TGTGCCAGCTCACCAGCGGGAGGGGGGAGGAATCAGCCCCAGCATTTT. It specifies CASSPAGGGRNQPQHF.

The chain joins TRBV14 to TRBJ1-2; D gene unclear. From germline, CDR1 is SGHDN and CDR2 FVKESK. The CDR3 runs 14 residues. Trimming shortened V by 0 bases and J by 0 bases, and 5 bases separated the two germline ends. CDR3 nucleotides: TGTGCCAGCAGCCAAGATTTTCCTAACTATGGCTACACCTTC. This gives the protein CASSQDFPNYGYTF.

V gene TRBV5-1 combines with J gene TRBJ2-7; D is perhaps TRBD1 or TRBD2 (5 bases each). The germline V gene encodes CDR1 SGHRS and CDR2 YFSETQ. V was trimmed by 4 bases and J by 6 bases, leaving 17 bases between them. The CDR3 loop spans 14 amino acids. The CDR3, as DNA: TGCGCCAGCAGCCCGGGGCCAAGCACCTCCGAGCAGTACTTC. Its protein is CASSPGPSTSEQYF. Drawing the rest from reference TRBV5-1 and TRBJ2-7, the complete variable domain is KAGVTQTPRYLIKTRGQQVTLSCSPISGHRSVSWYQQTPGQGLQFLFEYFSETQRNKGNFPGRFSGRQFSNSRSEMNVSTLELGDSALYLCASSPGPSTSEQYFGPGTRLTVT.

The rearrangement joins TRBV2 to TRBJ2-7; 7 bases agree with TRBD1. Germline V gene data show CDR1 as SNHLY and CDR2 as FYNNEI. V shed 5 bases and J 11 bases; nucleotides not matched to a gene: 9. CDR3 length equals 12 residues. CDR3 bases: TGTGCCAGCAGTAAACAGGGGCCTCGGGAGTACTTC. Protein sequence: CASSKQGPREYF. The complete variable domain, with remaining parts taken from reference TRBV2 and TRBJ2-7, reads EPEVTQTPSHQVTQMGQEVILRCVPISNHLYFYWYRQILGQKVEFLVSFYNNEISEKSEIFDDQFSVERPDGSNFTLKIRSTKLEDSAMYFCASSKQGPREYFGPGTRLTVT.

The chain is built from TRBV9 and TRBJ2-2; TRBD1 or TRBD2 may be the D gene (6 bases each). V was shortened by 3 bases and J by 4 bases, with 13 bases between the two germline ends. The CDR3 is 15 amino acids. The germline CDR1 and CDR2 sequences are SGDLS and YYNGEE. The CDR3 loop reads CASSAEGGATGELFF. DNA of the CDR3: TGTGCCAGCAGCGCCGAGGGGGGAGCCACCGGGGAGCTGTTTTTT.

This clone was seen only a few times. This sequence joins TRBV5-4 and TRBJ1-3, with TRBD1 matching over 10 bases. CDR1 and CDR2 from the germline V gene are SGHNT and YYREEE (reference sequence). The CDR3 covers 17 residues. The ends lost 1 base at V and 2 bases at J; junction bases unmatched: 6. CDR3 amino acids: CASSLTGQGGTGNTIYF. The DNA of the CDR3 is TGTGCCAGCAGCTTGACCGGACAGGGGGGAACTGGAAACACCATATATTTT.